This paragraph reports one T cell receptor (beta chain). Its antigen is not known. Germline assignment: CDR1 SNHLY and CDR2 FYNNEI. This CDR3 has 11 residues. The V and J ends lost 6 bases and 3 bases respectively, with 6 bases between them. This sample was included in a study of CD4 T cells in relation to SARS-CoV-2 and coronaviruses. Study conclusions and caveats: Pre-pandemic and post-infection samples never came from the same donor.

Naive and memory CD4+ T cell DNA was deep-sequenced without culture. Using immunoSEQ multiplex PCR, the repertoire was profiled, and TCRdb retains in-frame clones only, with some absent. The data hold 30,000 to 45,000 clones, with around 87% observed a single time. The rearrangement uses TRBV2 and TRBJ2-7; no definite D call. This receptor was identified in an adult with COVID-19. Material: memory CD4+ T cells from PBMCs. The CDR3: CASSRNYEQYF. The CDR3 coding sequence is TGTGCCAGCAGCCGAAACTACGAGCAGTACTTC.